A single T cell receptor (beta chain) is shown here with its context. Authors' analysis steps: Nucleated cell number was recorded as an estimate derived from reference gene primer amplification. Repertoires were generated with immunoSEQ multiplex PCR, while TCRdb's copy carries only in-frame clones and drops some. V, J and clone size are taken as reported in that table, and D and trimming were inferred from the DNA itself. The data show more than 90,000 clones, around nine tenths seen once. The germline V gene encodes CDR1 MNHEY and CDR2 SVGAGI. This CDR3 contains 12 residues. V was trimmed by 5 bases and J by 8 bases, leaving 7 bases between them. The data originate from a study of blood T cell repertoires in COVID-19. Study at large: There were acute and convalescent COVID-19 samples, and they came from the United States, Italy and Spain. From T cells, B-cell-depleted T cells, or PBMCs came the material, which was cDNA or gDNA.

The TCR sequence derives from a man aged 35-49 years with acute or convalescent COVID-19. The chain is built from TRBV6-5 and TRBJ1-6; D may be TRBD1 (5 bases). Sequencing used peripheral blood. CDR3 protein: CASSKQDSPLHF. CDR3 sequence (DNA): TGTGCCAGCAGTAAACAGGATTCACCCCTCCACTTT.